These 3 T cell receptor beta chains were sequenced from one sample in a study of cytomegalovirus exposure and HLA in healthy donors. Data came from immunoSEQ multiplex PCR; TCRdb stores just in-frame clones and leaves some out. The table shows fewer than 250,000 clones, with approximately 90% occurring only once. The sequenced material came from PBMCs. The source is a man aged 18 to 30 in good health and CMV-seronegative.

Only one count was recorded for this clone. The chain carries TRBV6-5 and TRBJ1-1, with D maybe TRBD1 (5 bases). Germline values: CDR1 MNHEY, CDR2 SVGAGI. The length of the CDR3 is 15 residues. Trimming left V 0 bases short and J 1 base short, with 9 bases between. The CDR3 nucleotides are TGTGCCAGCAGTTACTCCAGTCAGGGGAACACTGAAGCTTTCTTT. It specifies CASSYSSQGNTEAFF.

This chain uses TRBV27 with TRBJ1-5; 7 bases align to TRBD1. Germline CDR1 is MNHEY and CDR2 is SMNVEV (reference sequence). The CDR3 is made up of 15 amino acids. Trimming at V came to 6 bases and at J to 1 base, leaving 6 bases not matched to a gene. CDR3 sequence (DNA): TGTGCCAGCAGATACTCGACAGGGAGCAATCAGCCCCAGCATTTT. Protein product: CASRYSTGSNQPQHF.

The chain uses TRBV4-3 and TRBJ2-7, with 10 bases identical to TRBD1. Germline CDR1 and CDR2: LGHNA and YSLEER. This CDR3 is built from 17 residues. The junction had 8 bases not matched to a gene; V was cut back by 1 base and J by 2 bases. The CDR3 DNA reads as TGCGCCAGCAGCCAAGCGACAGGGGGCCTCCCCGCCTACGAGCAGTACTTC. Encoded protein: CASSQATGGLPAYEQYF.